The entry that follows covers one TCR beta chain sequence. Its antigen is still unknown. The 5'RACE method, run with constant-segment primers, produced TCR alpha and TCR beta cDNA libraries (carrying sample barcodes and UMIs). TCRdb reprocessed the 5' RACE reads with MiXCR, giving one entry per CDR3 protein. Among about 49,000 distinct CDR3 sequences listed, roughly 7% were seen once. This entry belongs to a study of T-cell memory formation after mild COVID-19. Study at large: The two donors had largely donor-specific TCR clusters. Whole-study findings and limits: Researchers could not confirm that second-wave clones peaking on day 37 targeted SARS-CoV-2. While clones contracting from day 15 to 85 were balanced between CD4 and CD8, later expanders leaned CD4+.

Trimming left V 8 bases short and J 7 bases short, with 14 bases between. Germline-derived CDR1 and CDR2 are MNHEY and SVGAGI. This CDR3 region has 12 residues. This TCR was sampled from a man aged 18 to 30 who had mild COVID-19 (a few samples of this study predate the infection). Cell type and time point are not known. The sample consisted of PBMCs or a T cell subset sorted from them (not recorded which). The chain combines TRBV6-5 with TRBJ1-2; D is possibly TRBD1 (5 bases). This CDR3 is CASYGQPGGYTF. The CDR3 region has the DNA TGTGCCAGCTACGGACAACCGGGTGGCTACACCTTC.